Many counts were recorded for the clone carrying this T cell receptor (beta chain). Its antigen is not known. The data were obtained in a study of T cells in Graves' hyperthyroidism and ophthalmopathy. The study, taken as a whole, reports: Ophthalmopathy was told apart from stable hyperthyroidism by a 13 V-J model.

Researchers took RNA transcripts and amplified the TCR beta CDR3 regions from them. The primer set for the first-round RT-PCR of the TCR CDR3 was HTBI. MiXCR was run by TCRdb on the multiplex PCR reads, yielding one entry per CDR3 protein. The sample includes approximately 520,000 distinct CDR3 sequences, approximately 25% seen only once; the top ten take 11%. V was pared by 4 bases and J by 3 bases, with 10 bases between. Germline loops: CDR1 MNHEY, CDR2 SMNVEV (reference sequence). The CDR3 extends over 13 amino acids. The chain couples TRBV27 to TRBJ2-7; no clear D. Material for sequencing was blood. This TCR came from a woman aged 25 to 39 with Graves' ophthalmopathy. CDR3 protein: CASSSLGYYEQYF. Written as DNA, the CDR3 is TGTGCCAGCAGTTCCCTAGGGTACTACGAGCAGTACTTC.